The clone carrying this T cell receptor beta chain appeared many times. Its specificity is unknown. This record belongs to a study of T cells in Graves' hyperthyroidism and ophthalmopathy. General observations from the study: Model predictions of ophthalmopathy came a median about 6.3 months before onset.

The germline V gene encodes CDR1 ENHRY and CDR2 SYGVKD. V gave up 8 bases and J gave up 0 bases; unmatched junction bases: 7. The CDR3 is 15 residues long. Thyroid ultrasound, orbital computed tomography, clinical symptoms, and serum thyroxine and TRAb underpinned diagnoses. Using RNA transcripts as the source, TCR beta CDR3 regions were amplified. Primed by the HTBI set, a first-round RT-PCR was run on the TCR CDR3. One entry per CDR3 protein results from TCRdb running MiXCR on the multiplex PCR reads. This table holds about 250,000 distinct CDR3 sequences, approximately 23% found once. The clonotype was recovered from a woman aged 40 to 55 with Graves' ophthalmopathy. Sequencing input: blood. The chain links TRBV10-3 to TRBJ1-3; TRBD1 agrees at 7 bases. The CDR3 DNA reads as TGTGCCATCGGTCAAAGGGGGCCCTCTGGAAACACCATATATTTT. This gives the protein CAIGQRGPSGNTIYF.